The rows below give T cell receptor beta chains drawn from one sample of a study of T cell responses to AZD1222 COVID-19 vaccine. Produced via immunoSEQ multiplex PCR; TCRdb's table is partial and in-frame only. The sample carries approximately 89,000 clones, about 90% recorded once. Sequenced material: peripheral blood, taken 28 days after the second AZD1222 dose. These receptors were taken from an adult who received the AZD1222 COVID-19 vaccine. CDR3s include the opening cysteine and the closing phenylalanine or tryptophan. D genes are given only for firm matches. Where a row states a size, it is once, few, many or the class of an expanded clone; other rows omit it.

j_gene: TRBJ2-3
d_gene: TRBD1
v_gene: TRBV27
abundance: .
CDR3aa: CASSPPGTASDTQYF
CDR3nt: TGTGCCAGCAGTCCACCCGGGACAGCCTCAGATACGCAGTATTTT

j_gene: TRBJ1-1
d_gene: TRBD1
v_gene: TRBV5-1
abundance: .
CDR3aa: CASSDRTGTNTEAFF
CDR3nt: TGCGCCAGCAGTGACCGGACAGGAACGAACACTGAAGCTTTCTTT

j_gene: TRBJ1-2
d_gene: .
v_gene: TRBV18
abundance: .
CDR3aa: CASSPDTYIDGYTF
CDR3nt: TGTGCCAGCTCACCGGATACTTACATAGATGGCTACACCTTC

j_gene: TRBJ2-2
d_gene: .
v_gene: TRBV29-1
abundance: .
CDR3aa: CSVRWWGEELFF
CDR3nt: TGCAGCGTTAGGTGGTGGGGGGAGGAGCTGTTTTTT

j_gene: TRBJ1-3
d_gene: TRBD1
v_gene: TRBV3-1/TRBV3-2
abundance: once
CDR3aa: CASSRPKGTGGSGNTIYF
CDR3nt: TGTGCCAGCAGCCGCCCCAAAGGGACAGGGGGTTCTGGAAACACCATATATTTT

j_gene: TRBJ2-1
d_gene: .
v_gene: TRBV5-1
abundance: once
CDR3aa: CASSLETIEYNEQFF
CDR3nt: TGCGCCAGCAGCTTGGAGACGATCGAGTACAATGAGCAGTTCTTC

j_gene: TRBJ1-1
d_gene: .
v_gene: TRBV2
abundance: .
CDR3aa: CASRRHGNTEAFF
CDR3nt: TGTGCCAGCAGGAGACACGGGAACACTGAAGCTTTCTTT

j_gene: TRBJ2-1
d_gene: TRBD2
v_gene: TRBV7-6
abundance: .
CDR3aa: CASSLEVSGAYNEQFF
CDR3nt: TGTGCCAGCAGCTTAGAAGTCAGCGGGGCCTACAATGAGCAGTTCTTC

j_gene: TRBJ2-1
d_gene: .
v_gene: TRBV27
abundance: .
CDR3aa: CASSFGGEQFF
CDR3nt: TGTGCCAGCAGTTTCGGTGGGGAGCAGTTCTTC

j_gene: TRBJ2-2
d_gene: .
v_gene: TRBV2
abundance: .
CDR3aa: CASSSQTLNTGELFF
CDR3nt: TGTGCCAGCAGTTCCCAAACCTTGAACACCGGGGAGCTGTTTTTT

j_gene: TRBJ2-7
d_gene: TRBD2
v_gene: TRBV7-3
abundance: .
CDR3aa: CASSSSGNYEQYF
CDR3nt: TGTGCCAGCAGCTCTAGCGGGAACTACGAGCAGTACTTC

j_gene: TRBJ2-2
d_gene: .
v_gene: TRBV5-6
abundance: .
CDR3aa: CASSLLHTNTGELFF
CDR3nt: TGTGCCAGCAGCTTATTACACACGAACACCGGGGAGCTGTTTTTT

j_gene: TRBJ2-7
d_gene: .
v_gene: TRBV5-5
abundance: once
CDR3aa: CASSLPGIYEQYF
CDR3nt: TGTGCCAGCAGCTTACCAGGTATCTACGAGCAGTACTTC

j_gene: TRBJ2-3
d_gene: TRBD2
v_gene: TRBV24-1
abundance: once
CDR3aa: CATSDSSGPGDTQYF
CDR3nt: TGTGCCACCAGTGATAGTAGCGGGCCCGGGGATACGCAGTATTTT

j_gene: TRBJ1-1
d_gene: .
v_gene: TRBV5-1
abundance: .
CDR3aa: CASSLAPGNAPEAFF
CDR3nt: TGCGCCAGCAGCTTGGCCCCCGGTAACGCGCCTGAAGCTTTCTTT

j_gene: TRBJ2-7
d_gene: .
v_gene: TRBV27
abundance: .
CDR3aa: CASRQSRQDPHYEQYF
CDR3nt: TGTGCCAGCAGACAATCCCGACAGGACCCACACTACGAGCAGTACTTC

j_gene: TRBJ1-2
d_gene: .
v_gene: TRBV5-8
abundance: .
CDR3aa: CASSWGQPGSMGYTF
CDR3nt: TGTGCCAGCAGCTGGGGGCAGCCGGGTTCGATGGGCTACACCTTC